Presented here are 18 T cell receptor beta chains from one specimen sequenced in a study of cytomegalovirus exposure and HLA in healthy donors. The PCR ran on 60 Vbeta and 13 Jbeta primers. Sequenced by immunoSEQ multiplex PCR; TCRdb stores in-frame clones only, minus some. The sample yields roughly 160,000 clones, 84% seen once. Sequencing input: PBMCs. Source of these receptors: a boy younger than 10 in good health and CMV-seronegative.

The V call is TRBV6-5, the J call TRBJ2-7, with 7 positions matching TRBD2. The CDR3 consists of 12 residues. After removal of 6 bases from V and 6 bases from J, the junction contained 5 bases not matched to a gene. CDR1 and CDR2 (germline): MNHEY, SVGAGI. Here the CDR3 reads CASSRGGGEQYF. DNA for the CDR3: TGTGCCAGCAGCCGCGGGGGTGGCGAGCAGTACTTC.

A single count supports this clone. The CDR3 here is CASSYSLATSTDTQYF. The CDR3 coding sequence is TGTGCCAGCAGTTACTCGCTAGCAACTAGCACAGATACGCAGTATTTT. The rearrangement links TRBV6-5 to TRBJ2-3; D is perhaps TRBD2 (5 bases). Germline V gene data show CDR1 as MNHEY and CDR2 as SVGAGI. This CDR3 is 16 amino acids long. V lost 0 bases and J 0 bases, leaving 10 bases between the germline ends.

The CDR3 DNA sequence: TGTGCCAGCAGCTTAGCGGGGGGTCGCACTGAAGCTTTCTTT. As protein: CASSLAGGRTEAFF. The chain recombines TRBV7-2 with TRBJ1-1, with a tentative D call TRBD1 (5 bases). Looked up from germline, CDR1 is SGHTA and CDR2 is FQGNSA. The CDR3 consists of 14 residues. V was pared by 0 bases and J by 4 bases, with 9 bases between.

V is TRBV28 and J is TRBJ2-7; D not resolved. Germline lookup yields CDR1 MDHEN and CDR2 SYDVKM. V gave up 3 bases and J gave up 0 bases, with 12 bases separating them. CDR3 length: 15 amino acids. The CDR3 region is CASSLGRVPSYEQYF. Here the CDR3 DNA reads TGTGCCAGCAGTTTGGGTCGGGTTCCCTCCTACGAGCAGTACTTC.

The V and J genes are TRBV5-8 and TRBJ1-2; 9 bases map to TRBD1. CDR1 and CDR2 from the germline V gene are SGHTS and YDEGEE. CDR3 length equals 14 residues. Unmatched junction bases numbered 3, after V lost 5 bases and J lost 1 base. CDR3 nucleotides: TGTGCCAGCAGTCAGGACAGGGGTAACTATGGCTACACCTTC. Its translation is CASSQDRGNYGYTF.

The chain links TRBV4-2 to TRBJ2-3; TRBD2 is a possible D gene (7 bases). This CDR3 contains 17 residues. V was trimmed by 0 bases and J by 2 bases, leaving 15 bases between them. Looked up from germline, CDR1 is LGHNA and CDR2 is YNFKEQ. The CDR3 DNA is TGTGCCAGCAGCCAAGACCCCTGGGGGGGCCTCACAGATACGCAGTATTTT. Protein: CASSQDPWGGLTDTQYF.

The chain has TRBV27 and TRBJ2-5, with 8 bases lining up with TRBD1. The V and J ends lost 5 bases and 5 bases, in that order; junction bases with no gene match: 16. This CDR3 contains 17 residues. Germline CDR1 MNHEY, CDR2 SMNVEV (reference sequence). The CDR3 coding sequence is TGTGCCAGCAGTCCTACCGCCCATGACAGGGGAATGGAGACCCAGTACTTC. Translating it yields CASSPTAHDRGMETQYF.

This clone appeared a few times. V and J are TRBV4-1 and TRBJ1-2; 7 nucleotides match TRBD1. J lost 4 bases, V lost 5 bases, and 4 bases had no gene match. Germline CDR1 reads MGHRA; CDR2 reads YSYEKL. There are 13 residues in the CDR3. The CDR3 reads CASSYGTAYGYTF. CDR3 DNA sequence: TGCGCCAGCAGCTATGGGACAGCCTATGGCTACACCTTC.

The J gene is TRBJ2-1, the V gene TRBV4-1; the match to TRBD2 covers 7 bases. V trimming: 0 bases; J trimming: 10 bases; junction bases outside the gene matches: 9. From germline, CDR1 is MGHRA and CDR2 YSYEKL. The CDR3 consists of 15 residues. Here the CDR3 DNA reads TGCGCCAGCAGCCAAGAAACCCTTTTGGGAGGGGAGCAGTTCTTC. Its translation is CASSQETLLGGEQFF.

The chain couples TRBV5-8 to TRBJ2-2; D may be TRBD1 (6 bases). Germline CDR1 and CDR2: SGHTS and YDEGEE. Trimming removed 2 bases from V and 4 bases from J, with 9 bases in between. CDR3 length: 14 amino acids. Written as DNA, the CDR3 is TGTGCCAGCAGCTTAATCAGGGGCACCGGGGAGCTGTTTTTT. Amino acid sequence: CASSLIRGTGELFF. The full variable domain, completed using reference TRBV5-8 and TRBJ2-2, is EAGVTQSPTHLIKTRGQQATLRCSPISGHTSVYWYQQALGLGLQFLLWYDEGEERNRGNFPPRFSGRQFPNYSSELNVNALELEDSALYLCASSLIRGTGELFFGEGSRLTVL.

The genes are TRBV28 and TRBJ1-4; D is undetermined. Germline V CDR1 and CDR2: MDHEN, SYDVKM. The CDR3 spans 19 residues. Trimming took 3 bases from V and 0 from J, leaving 20 bases between them. The DNA for the CDR3 is TGTGCCAGCAGTTTGTCAGAGTCAGGCGTTCAGGCAACTAATGAAAAACTGTTTTTT. Translated: CASSLSESGVQATNEKLFF.

CDR3 nucleotide sequence: TGTGCCAGCTCACCAACCAGGGATATCAGCTACACCTTC. Translation gives CASSPTRDISYTF. The V and J genes are TRBV18 and TRBJ1-2; D might be TRBD1 (5 bases). The CDR3 extends over 13 amino acids. Germline CDR1 and CDR2: KGHSH and LQKENI. Trimming removed 2 bases at V and 9 bases at J, with 13 bases between.

V and J are TRBV4-2 and TRBJ1-2; D not certain. CDR1 and CDR2 (germline): LGHNA, YNFKEQ. The CDR3 extends over 13 amino acids. The ends were cut back, 4 bases at V and 6 bases at J, with 12 bases in the middle. CDR3 sequence reads: CASSPRFSDGYTF. CDR3 bases: TGTGCCAGCAGCCCCCGGTTCAGCGATGGCTACACCTTC.

This clone was counted once. The chain recombines TRBV19 with TRBJ2-5; a possible D gene is TRBD1 (5 bases). TRBJ2-7 matches the DNA end more closely, so the J call is doubtful. The CDR3 totals 14 residues. CDR1 and CDR2 (germline): LNHDA, SQIVND (reference sequence). CDR3 in DNA: TGTGCCAGTAGTGGGCAGGGCCCACCCTACGAGCAGTACTTC. This gives the protein CASSGQGPPYEQYF.

The chain joins TRBV23-1 to TRBJ1-2; D gene unclear. TRBV23-1 is treated as an ORF (open reading frame) with a function not yet certain. The CDR3 consists of 13 residues. V lost 2 bases to trimming and J lost 5 bases, with 9 bases between them. The CDR3 nucleotides are TGCGCCAGCAGTCAACTGGGCCGATATGGCTACACCTTC. This gives the protein CASSQLGRYGYTF.

The chain recombines TRBV9 with TRBJ2-3; D is unresolved. Trimming removed 0 bases at V and 5 bases at J, with 7 bases between. CDR1 and CDR2 from the germline V gene are SGDLS and YYNGEE. The CDR3 loop spans 13 amino acids. The CDR3 DNA reads TGTGCCAGCAGCGTAGCGAACAGAGATACGCAGTATTTT. Protein product: CASSVANRDTQYF.

About this clone itself: Additional DNA sequences in this sample encode the identical CDR3. The J gene is TRBJ1-1, the V gene TRBV27, with D hard to call. The CDR3 runs to 13 residues. Germline values: CDR1 MNHEY, CDR2 SMNVEV (reference sequence). Trimming took 2 bases from V and 1 from J, leaving 5 bases between them. This chain's CDR3 is CASSLPGNTEAFF. CDR3 in DNA: TGTGCCAGCAGTTTACCAGGGAACACTGAAGCTTTCTTT.

V is TRBV27 and J is TRBJ2-3; 9 bases map to TRBD2. The J segment lost 6 bases and the V segment lost 2 bases, leaving 9 bases of the junction unmatched. This CDR3 has 16 residues. Germline V lookup: CDR1 MNHEY, CDR2 SMNVEV (reference sequence). The CDR3: CASSLGGLAHHDTQYF. CDR3 sequence (DNA): TGTGCCAGCAGTTTAGGGGGACTAGCACACCACGATACGCAGTATTTT.